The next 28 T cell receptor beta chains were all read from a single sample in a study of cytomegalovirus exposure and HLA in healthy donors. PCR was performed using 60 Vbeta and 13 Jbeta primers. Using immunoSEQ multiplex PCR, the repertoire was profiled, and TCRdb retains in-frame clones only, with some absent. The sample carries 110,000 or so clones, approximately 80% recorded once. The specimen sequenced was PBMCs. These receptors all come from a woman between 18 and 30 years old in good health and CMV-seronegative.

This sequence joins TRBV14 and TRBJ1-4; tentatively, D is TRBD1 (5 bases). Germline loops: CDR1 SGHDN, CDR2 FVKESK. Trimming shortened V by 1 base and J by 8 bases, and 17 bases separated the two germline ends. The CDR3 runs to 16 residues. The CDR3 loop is CASSQGAGIRGEKLFF. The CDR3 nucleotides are TGTGCCAGCAGCCAAGGTGCCGGGATACGGGGGGAAAAACTGTTTTTT.

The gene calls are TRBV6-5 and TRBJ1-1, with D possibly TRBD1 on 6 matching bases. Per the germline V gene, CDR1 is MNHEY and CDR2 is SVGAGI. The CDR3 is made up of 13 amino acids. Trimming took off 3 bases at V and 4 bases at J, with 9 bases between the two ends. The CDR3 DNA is TGTGCCAGCAGTTATACAGGGAGCACTGAAGCTTTCTTT. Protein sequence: CASSYTGSTEAFF.

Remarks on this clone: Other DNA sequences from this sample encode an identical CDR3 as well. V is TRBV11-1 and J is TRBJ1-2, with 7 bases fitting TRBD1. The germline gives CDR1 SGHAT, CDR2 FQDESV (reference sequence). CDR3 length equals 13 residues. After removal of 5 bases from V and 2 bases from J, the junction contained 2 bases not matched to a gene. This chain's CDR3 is CASSQGQNYGYTF. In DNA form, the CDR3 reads TGTGCCAGCAGCCAGGGACAGAACTATGGCTACACCTTC.

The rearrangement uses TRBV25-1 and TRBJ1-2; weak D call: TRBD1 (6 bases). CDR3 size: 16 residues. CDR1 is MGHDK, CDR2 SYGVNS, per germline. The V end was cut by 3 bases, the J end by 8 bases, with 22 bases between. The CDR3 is CASSEWGGPTRLGYTF. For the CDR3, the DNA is TGTGCCAGCAGTGAGTGGGGGGGGCCCACCCGCCTGGGCTACACCTTC.

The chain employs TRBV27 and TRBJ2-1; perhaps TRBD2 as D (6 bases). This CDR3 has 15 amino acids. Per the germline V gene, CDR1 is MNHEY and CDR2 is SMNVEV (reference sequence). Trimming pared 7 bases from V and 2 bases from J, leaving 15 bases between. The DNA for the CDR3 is TGTGCCAGCACCCTGGAGGGAAGCCCCTACAATGAGCAGTTCTTC. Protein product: CASTLEGSPYNEQFF.

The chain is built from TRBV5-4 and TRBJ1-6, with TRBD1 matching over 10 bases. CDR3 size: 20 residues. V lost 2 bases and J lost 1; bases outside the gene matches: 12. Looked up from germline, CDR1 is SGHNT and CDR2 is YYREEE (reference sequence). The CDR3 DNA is TGTGCCAGCAGCTTAAGCGGGGGACAGGGGATCGGGTCCTATAATTCACCCCTCCACTTT. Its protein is CASSLSGGQGIGSYNSPLHF. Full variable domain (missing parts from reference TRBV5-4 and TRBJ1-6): ETGVTQSPTHLIKTRGQQVTLRCSSQSGHNTVSWYQQALGQGPQFIFQYYREEENGRGNFPPRFSGLQFPNYSSELNVNALELDDSALYLCASSLSGGQGIGSYNSPLHFGNGTRLTVT.

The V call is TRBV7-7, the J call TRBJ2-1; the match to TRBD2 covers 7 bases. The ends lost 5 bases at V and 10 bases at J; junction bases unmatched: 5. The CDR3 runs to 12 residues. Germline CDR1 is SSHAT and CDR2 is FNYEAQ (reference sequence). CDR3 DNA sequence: TGTGCCAGCAGCCCGACCGGGGGGGAGCAGTTCTTC. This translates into CASSPTGGEQFF.

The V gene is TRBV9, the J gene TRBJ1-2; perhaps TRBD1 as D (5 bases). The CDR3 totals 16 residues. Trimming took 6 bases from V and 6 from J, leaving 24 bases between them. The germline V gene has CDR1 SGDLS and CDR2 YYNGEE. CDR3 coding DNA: TGTGCCAGCACCACCGAAGTGGGGGGAGACCCAAATGGCTACACCTTC. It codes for CASTTEVGGDPNGYTF.

The CDR3: CASSWGPYEQYF. CDR3 DNA: TGTGCCAGCAGTTGGGGGCCTTACGAGCAGTACTTC. The chain links TRBV28 to TRBJ2-7; D may be TRBD1 (6 bases). Trimming left V 4 bases short and J 4 bases short, with 8 bases between. Germline CDR1 is MDHEN and CDR2 is SYDVKM. The CDR3 runs 12 residues.

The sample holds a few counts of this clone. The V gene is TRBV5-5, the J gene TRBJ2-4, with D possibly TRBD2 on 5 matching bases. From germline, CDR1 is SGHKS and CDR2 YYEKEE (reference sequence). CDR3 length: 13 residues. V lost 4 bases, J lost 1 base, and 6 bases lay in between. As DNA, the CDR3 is TGTGCCAGCAGCACGGGGGCCAAAAACATTCAGTACTTC. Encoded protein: CASSTGAKNIQYF.

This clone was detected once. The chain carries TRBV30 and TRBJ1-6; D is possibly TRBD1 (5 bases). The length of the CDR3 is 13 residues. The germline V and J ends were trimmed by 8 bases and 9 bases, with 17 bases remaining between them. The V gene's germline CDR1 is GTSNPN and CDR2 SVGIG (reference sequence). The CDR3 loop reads CAVKDGQGSPLHF. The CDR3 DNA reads TGTGCCGTAAAAGACGGCCAGGGTTCACCCCTCCACTTT.

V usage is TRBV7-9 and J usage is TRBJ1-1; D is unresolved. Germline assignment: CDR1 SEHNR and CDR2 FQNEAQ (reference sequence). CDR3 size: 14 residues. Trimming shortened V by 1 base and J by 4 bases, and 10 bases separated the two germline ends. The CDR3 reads CASSLDPGPTEAFF. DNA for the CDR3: TGTGCCAGCAGCTTAGATCCAGGCCCCACTGAAGCTTTCTTT.

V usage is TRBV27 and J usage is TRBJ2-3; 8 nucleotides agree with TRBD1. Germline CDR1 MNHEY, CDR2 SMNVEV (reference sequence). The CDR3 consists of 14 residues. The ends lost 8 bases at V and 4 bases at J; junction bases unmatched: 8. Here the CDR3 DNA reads TGTGCCAGCTCTGGACAGGGATATCCAGATACGCAGTATTTT. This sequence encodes CASSGQGYPDTQYF.

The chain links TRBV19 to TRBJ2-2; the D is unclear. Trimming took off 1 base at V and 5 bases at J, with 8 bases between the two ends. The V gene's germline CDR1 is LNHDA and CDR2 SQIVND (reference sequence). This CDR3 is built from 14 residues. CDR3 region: CASSIGTATGELFF. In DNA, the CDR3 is TGTGCCAGTAGTATAGGTACAGCAACCGGGGAGCTGTTTTTT.

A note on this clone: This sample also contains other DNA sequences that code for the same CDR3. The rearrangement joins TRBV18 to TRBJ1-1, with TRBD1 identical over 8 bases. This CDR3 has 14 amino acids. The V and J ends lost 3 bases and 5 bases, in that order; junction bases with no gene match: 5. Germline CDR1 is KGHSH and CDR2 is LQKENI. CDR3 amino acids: CASSPGQGETEAFF. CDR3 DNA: TGTGCCAGCTCACCTGGACAGGGAGAGACTGAAGCTTTCTTT.

The CDR3 DNA is TGTGCCAGCCGCGGGGGTCTGGGGCAAGACATTCAGTACTTC. It translates to CASRGGLGQDIQYF. The chain is built from TRBV7-9 and TRBJ2-4; 7 bases are shared with TRBD2. Looked up from germline, CDR1 is SEHNR and CDR2 is FQNEAQ (reference sequence). The ends lost 8 bases at V and 8 bases at J; junction bases unmatched: 12. The CDR3 has 14 amino acids. The full variable domain, its missing parts supplied by reference TRBV7-9 and TRBJ2-4, is DTGVSQNPRHKITKRGQNVTFRCDPISEHNRLYWYRQTLGQGPEFLTYFQNEAQLEKSRLLSDRFSAERPKGSFSTLEIQRTEQGDSAMYLCASRGGLGQDIQYFGAGTRLSVL.

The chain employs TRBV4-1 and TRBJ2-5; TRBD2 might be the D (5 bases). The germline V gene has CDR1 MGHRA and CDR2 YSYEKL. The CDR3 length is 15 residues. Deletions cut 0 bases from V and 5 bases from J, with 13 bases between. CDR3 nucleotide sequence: TGCGCCAGCAGCCAAGATCTTAGAGGGCACGAGACCCAGTACTTC. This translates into CASSQDLRGHETQYF.

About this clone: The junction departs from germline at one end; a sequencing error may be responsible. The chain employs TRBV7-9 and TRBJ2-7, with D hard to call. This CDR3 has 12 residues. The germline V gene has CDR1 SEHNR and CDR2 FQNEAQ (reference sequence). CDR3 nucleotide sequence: TGTTCCAGCAGCTTCACGGGTCCCGAGCAGTACTTC. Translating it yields CSSSFTGPEQYF.

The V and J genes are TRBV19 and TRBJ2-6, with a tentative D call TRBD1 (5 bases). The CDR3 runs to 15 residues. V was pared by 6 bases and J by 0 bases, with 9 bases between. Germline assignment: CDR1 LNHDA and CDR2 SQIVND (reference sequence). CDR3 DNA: TGTGCCAGTAGAGACAGCCCCTCTGGGGCCAACGTCCTGACTTTC. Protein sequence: CASRDSPSGANVLTF.

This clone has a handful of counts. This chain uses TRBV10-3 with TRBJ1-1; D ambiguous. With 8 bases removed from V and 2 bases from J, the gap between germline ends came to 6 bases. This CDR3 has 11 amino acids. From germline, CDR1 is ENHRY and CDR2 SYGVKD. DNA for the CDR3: TGTGCCATCTCCTCCAACACTGAAGCTTTCTTT. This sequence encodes CAISSNTEAFF.

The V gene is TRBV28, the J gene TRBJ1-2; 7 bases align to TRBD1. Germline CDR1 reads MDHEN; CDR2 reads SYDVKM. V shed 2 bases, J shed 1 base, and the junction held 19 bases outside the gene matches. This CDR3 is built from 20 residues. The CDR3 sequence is CASSLGLSRQGPRINYGYTF. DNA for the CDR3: TGTGCCAGCAGTTTAGGACTATCGCGACAGGGCCCAAGGATTAACTATGGCTACACCTTC.

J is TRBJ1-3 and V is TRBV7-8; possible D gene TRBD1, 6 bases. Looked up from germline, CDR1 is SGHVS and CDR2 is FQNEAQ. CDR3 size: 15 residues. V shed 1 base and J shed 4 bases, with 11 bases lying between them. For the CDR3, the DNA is TGTGCCAGCAGCTTAGGTGGGACAAGGGGAAACACCATATATTTT. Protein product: CASSLGGTRGNTIYF.

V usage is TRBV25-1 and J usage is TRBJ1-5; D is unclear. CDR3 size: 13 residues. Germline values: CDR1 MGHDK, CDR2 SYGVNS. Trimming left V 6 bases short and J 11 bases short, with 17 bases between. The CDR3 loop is CASSPGSGRAQHF. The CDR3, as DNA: TGTGCCAGCAGCCCCGGAAGCGGTAGGGCCCAGCATTTT. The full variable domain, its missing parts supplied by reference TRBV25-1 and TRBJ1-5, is EADIYQTPRYLVIGTGKKITLECSQTMGHDKMYWYQQDPGMELHLIHYSYGVNSTEKGDLSSESTVSRIRTEHFPLTLESARPSHTSQYLCASSPGSGRAQHFGDGTRLSIL.

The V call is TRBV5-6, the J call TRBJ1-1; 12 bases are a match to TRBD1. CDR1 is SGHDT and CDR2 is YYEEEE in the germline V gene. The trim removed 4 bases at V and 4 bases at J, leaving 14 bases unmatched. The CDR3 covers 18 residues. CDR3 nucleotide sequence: TGTGCCAGCAGCCCTGGGACAGGGGGCTTTCTTGTGGGCACTGAAGCTTTCTTT. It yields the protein CASSPGTGGFLVGTEAFF.

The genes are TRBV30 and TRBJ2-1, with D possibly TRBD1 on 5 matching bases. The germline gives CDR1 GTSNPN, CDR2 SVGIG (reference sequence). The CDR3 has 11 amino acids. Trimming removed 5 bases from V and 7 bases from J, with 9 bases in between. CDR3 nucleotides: TGTGCCTGGGGTACAGGAAATGAGCAGTTCTTC. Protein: CAWGTGNEQFF.

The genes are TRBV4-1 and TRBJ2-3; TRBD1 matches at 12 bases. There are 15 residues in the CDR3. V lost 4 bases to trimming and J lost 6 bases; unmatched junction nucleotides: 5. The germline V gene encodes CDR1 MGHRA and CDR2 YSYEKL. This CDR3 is CASSPTGQGADTQYF. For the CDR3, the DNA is TGCGCCAGCAGCCCGACGGGACAGGGGGCCGATACGCAGTATTTT.

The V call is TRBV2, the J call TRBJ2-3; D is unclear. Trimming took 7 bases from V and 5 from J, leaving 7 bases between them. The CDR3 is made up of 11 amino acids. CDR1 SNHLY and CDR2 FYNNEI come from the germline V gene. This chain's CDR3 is CASTILDTQYF. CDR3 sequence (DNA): TGTGCCAGCACTATTTTAGATACGCAGTATTTT. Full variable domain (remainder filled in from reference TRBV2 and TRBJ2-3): EPEVTQTPSHQVTQMGQEVILRCVPISNHLYFYWYRQILGQKVEFLVSFYNNEISEKSEIFDDQFSVERPDGSNFTLKIRSTKLEDSAMYFCASTILDTQYFGPGTRLTVL.

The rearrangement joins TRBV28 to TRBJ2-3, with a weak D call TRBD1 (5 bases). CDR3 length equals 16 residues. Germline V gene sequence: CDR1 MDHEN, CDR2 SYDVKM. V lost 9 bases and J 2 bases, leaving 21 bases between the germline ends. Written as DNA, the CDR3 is TGTGCCAGTTATACTGCGTCAGGGCTTTTCACAGATACGCAGTATTTT. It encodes CASYTASGLFTDTQYF.